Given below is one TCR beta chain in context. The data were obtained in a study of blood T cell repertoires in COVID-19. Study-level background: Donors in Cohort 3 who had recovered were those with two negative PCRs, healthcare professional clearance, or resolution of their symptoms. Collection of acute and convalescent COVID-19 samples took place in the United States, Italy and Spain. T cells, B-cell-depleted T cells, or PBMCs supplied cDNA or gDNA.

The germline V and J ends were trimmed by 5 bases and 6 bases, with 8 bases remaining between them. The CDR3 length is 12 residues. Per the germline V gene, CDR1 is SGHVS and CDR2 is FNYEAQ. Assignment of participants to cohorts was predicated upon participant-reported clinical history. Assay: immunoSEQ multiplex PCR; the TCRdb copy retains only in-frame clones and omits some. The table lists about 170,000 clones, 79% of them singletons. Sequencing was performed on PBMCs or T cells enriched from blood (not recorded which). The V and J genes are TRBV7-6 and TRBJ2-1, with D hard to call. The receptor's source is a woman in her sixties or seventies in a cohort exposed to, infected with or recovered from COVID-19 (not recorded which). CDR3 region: CASSQSGNEQFF. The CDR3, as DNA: TGTGCCAGCAGCCAATCGGGCAATGAGCAGTTCTTC.